This T cell receptor (beta chain) was recorded in a study of blood T cell repertoires in COVID-19. Source study methods: For nucleated cells, counts were estimated from reference gene primer amplification. Produced via immunoSEQ multiplex PCR; TCRdb's table is partial and in-frame only. The D gene and trimming were derived from the DNA, and the V and J assignments and clone size from that table. The sample includes approximately 180,000 clones, roughly 91% of them seen just once. This CDR3 spans 16 amino acids. Germline values: CDR1 MNHEY, CDR2 SVGEGT. After removal of 2 bases from V and 7 bases from J, the junction contained 7 bases not matched to a gene.

Sample: peripheral blood. V and J are TRBV6-2 or TRBV6-3 and TRBJ1-4; the match to TRBD1 covers 10 bases. This TCR came from a man aged 35-49 years with active or convalescent COVID-19. The CDR3 sequence: CASSYPGTGDGEKLFF. Here the CDR3 DNA reads TGTGCCAGCAGTTACCCTGGGACAGGGGATGGTGAAAAACTGTTTTTT.